Below are 26 T cell receptor beta chains sequenced from a single sample in a study of neurological immune-mediated disorders (dated by TCRdb to 2018 to 2020). Library method: 5' RACE. TCRdb records Illumina HiSeq 2500 as the sequencer. TCRdb trimmed public reads at Q25 via fastp, called clones via MiXCR and kept in-frame beta chains. Rows with one shared CDR3 protein collapse into an entry with the most common genes and DNA. The sample table lists about 25,000 distinct CDR3 sequences, around 3.4% of them with a count of one. The ten most abundant clones make up 7% of the sample. Sequencing was done on a sample of PBMCs. Receptors were obtained from a woman between 25 and 40 years old with multiple sclerosis.

In its sample, this clonotype was seen many times. The chain carries TRBV7-2 and TRBJ2-3, with 11 bases identical to TRBD2. V trimming: 2 bases; J trimming: 5 bases; junction bases outside the gene matches: 6. The germline gives CDR1 SGHTA, CDR2 FQGNSA. This CDR3 region has 16 residues. The CDR3 sequence is CASSLTTSGGRDTQYF. DNA of the CDR3: TGTGCCAGCAGCTTAACCACTAGCGGGGGAAGAGATACGCAGTATTTT.

In this sample, this clonotype turned up many times. This clone may be a read error of a much larger clone one base away. This sequence joins TRBV5-1 and TRBJ2-1; 11 bases align to TRBD2. The CDR3 contains 16 residues. Germline CDR1 reads SGHRS; CDR2 reads YFSETQ. The trim removed 2 bases at V and 10 bases at J, leaving 11 bases unmatched. The CDR3 sequence is CASSFSGGALWKEQFF. The CDR3 nucleotides read TGCGCCAGCAGCTTTAGCGGGGGGGCCCTGTGGAAAGAGCAGTTCTTC.

This clonotype was seen at least ten times. The chain carries TRBV6-2 or TRBV6-3 and TRBJ2-5; TRBD1 or TRBD2 may be the D gene (5 bases each). The CDR3 runs to 13 residues. With 6 bases removed from V and 3 bases from J, the gap between germline ends came to 11 bases. Germline CDR1 reads MNHEY; CDR2 reads SVGEGT. The chain's CDR3 is CASRWDVKETQYF. The CDR3 DNA reads as TGTGCCAGCAGATGGGACGTCAAAGAGACCCAGTACTTC.

The table lists this clonotype with many counts. J is TRBJ2-2 and V is TRBV6-5; D gene ambiguous. Germline V lookup: CDR1 MNHEY, CDR2 SVGAGI. V dropped 6 bases and J dropped 0 bases, with 14 bases sitting between them. CDR3 size: 16 residues. CDR3 sequence: CASRRSVVSNTGELFF. CDR3 bases: TGTGCCAGCAGACGGAGCGTGGTCTCGAACACCGGGGAGCTGTTTTTT.

The sample holds a few counts of this clonotype. This sequence joins TRBV7-2 and TRBJ2-3; TRBD1 or TRBD2 may be the D gene (6 bases each). V was cut by 6 bases and J by 2 bases, with 15 bases left in between. The CDR3 contains 15 residues. Germline V gives CDR1 SGHTA, CDR2 FQGNSA. The CDR3 loop reads CASRQSRGATDTQYF. The CDR3 DNA sequence: TGTGCCAGCAGACAGAGTAGGGGGGCCACAGATACGCAGTATTTT.

This clonotype was observed at least ten times. V and J are TRBV7-9 and TRBJ2-1; 11 bases are a match to TRBD2. After removal of 8 bases from V and 7 bases from J, the junction contained 7 bases not matched to a gene. CDR3 size: 14 residues. The germline V gene has CDR1 SEHNR and CDR2 FQNEAQ (reference sequence). Here the CDR3 reads CASDLAGGRNEQFF. In DNA form, the CDR3 reads TGTGCCAGCGATCTAGCGGGAGGAAGAAATGAGCAGTTCTTC.

CDR3 in DNA: TGCGCCAGCAGCTTGGCCCCCAACTACGAGCAGTACTTC. This encodes CASSLAPNYEQYF. V usage is TRBV5-1 and J usage is TRBJ2-7; no clear D. The CDR3 consists of 13 residues. V shed 0 bases and J shed 3 bases, with 7 bases lying between them. Germline values: CDR1 SGHRS, CDR2 YFSETQ.

This clonotype was detected ten times or more. The rearrangement uses TRBV7-9 and TRBJ2-2, with 7 bases identical to TRBD1. With 4 bases clipped from V and 1 base from J, the junction kept 0 bases outside the gene matches. The CDR3 loop spans 14 amino acids. The germline gives CDR1 SEHNR, CDR2 FQNEAQ (reference sequence). The CDR3 DNA reads as TGTGCCAGCAGCTGGACAGGGAACACCGGGGAGCTGTTTTTT. Translated: CASSWTGNTGELFF.

This clonotype was picked up a small number of times. This may be a read error, as it is one base from a much larger clone. The chain has TRBV7-6 and TRBJ2-7, with TRBD2 identical over 7 bases. Germline V gene sequence: CDR1 SGHVS, CDR2 FNYEAQ. There are 14 residues in the CDR3. The CDR3 sequence is CTSSTGTNPYEQYF. CDR3 sequence (DNA): TGTACCAGCAGCACCGGGACTAATCCCTACGAGCAGTACTTC.

Note on this clonotype: This sequence may be a read error, since a much larger clone differs from it by one base. The rearrangement uses TRBV7-2 and TRBJ1-1; D ambiguous. Germline V gene lookup returns CDR1 SGHTA and CDR2 FQGNSA. Trimming took off 5 bases at V and 3 bases at J, with 10 bases between the two ends. This CDR3 has 13 residues. The CDR3 coding sequence is TGTGCCAGCAGCACGAACACAGACACTGAAGCTTTCTTT. Its translation is CASSTNTDTEAFF.

About this clonotype itself: A much larger clone differs by one base, so this may be a read error. The chain recombines TRBV6-5 with TRBJ1-2; no clear D. V was shortened by 2 bases and J by 7 bases, with 14 bases between the two germline ends. The CDR3 runs 14 residues. The germline V gene has CDR1 MNHEY and CDR2 SVGAGI. CDR3 nucleotide sequence: TGTGCCAGCAGTTACGGGATGACTCGGGGTGGCTACACCTTC. Translation gives CASSYGMTRGGYTF.

This clonotype came up many times. This sequence joins TRBV7-2 and TRBJ1-3; tentative D call: TRBD1 (5 bases). CDR3 length equals 17 residues. V dropped 2 bases and J dropped 0 bases, with 14 bases sitting between them. Per germline, CDR1 SGHTA and CDR2 FQGNSA. The CDR3: CASSLQGLGLSGNTIYF. The CDR3 DNA is TGTGCCAGCAGCTTACAGGGTCTGGGGCTCTCTGGAAACACCATATATTTT.

At least ten counts were recorded for this clonotype. The chain links TRBV27 to TRBJ1-5; D uncertain. V dropped 3 bases and J dropped 8 bases, with 5 bases sitting between them. Germline CDR1 MNHEY, CDR2 SMNVEV (reference sequence). The length of the CDR3 is 11 residues. The CDR3 nucleotides read TGTGCCAGCAGTTTTTGGAAGCCCCAGCATTTT. Amino acid sequence: CASSFWKPQHF.

This clonotype came up many times. The chain links TRBV7-2 to TRBJ2-3; weak D call: TRBD2 (5 bases). Trimming pared 0 bases from V and 6 bases from J, leaving 13 bases between. Germline V gives CDR1 SGHTA, CDR2 FQGNSA. The CDR3 consists of 15 residues. CDR3 sequence reads: CASSLAIALRDTQYF. DNA of the CDR3: TGTGCCAGCAGCTTAGCGATAGCGTTGAGGGATACGCAGTATTTT.

This clonotype has ten or more counts. The V and J genes are TRBV18 and TRBJ2-3, with 9 bases lining up with TRBD2. Looked up from germline, CDR1 is KGHSH and CDR2 is LQKENI. The CDR3 spans 18 residues. The V gene end was trimmed by 3 bases and the J gene end by 1 base; junction bases not matched to a gene: 11. As DNA, the CDR3 is TGTGCCAGCTCACCGTGGGGGACTAGCCCTGCTCGCACAGATACGCAGTATTTT. It specifies CASSPWGTSPARTDTQYF.

This clonotype came up many times. The V and J genes are TRBV6-6 and TRBJ2-3; D gene ambiguous. The germline V gene has CDR1 MNHNY and CDR2 SVGAGI (reference sequence). This CDR3 region has 14 residues. V shed 5 bases and J shed 2 bases, with 11 bases lying between them. The CDR3 DNA reads as TGTGCCAGCAGTCCAGTAGGAGTCACAGATACGCAGTATTTT. Translating it yields CASSPVGVTDTQYF.

This clonotype has a count of ten or more. The V and J genes are TRBV7-2 and TRBJ2-1, with 8 nucleotides matching TRBD2. J gave up 6 bases and V 3 bases, and 1 base lay outside the gene matches. The CDR3 sequence is 13 residues long. The germline V gene has CDR1 SGHTA and CDR2 FQGNSA. CDR3 DNA: TGTGCCAGCAGCTTGGGGACTAGCAATGAGCAGTTCTTC. Translating gives CASSLGTSNEQFF.

This clonotype was counted ten times or more. The chain links TRBV20-1 to TRBJ1-2; perhaps TRBD1 as D (5 bases). This CDR3 contains 12 residues. Per germline, CDR1 DFQATT and CDR2 SNEGSKA (reference sequence). V lost 1 base and J 7 bases, leaving 10 bases between the germline ends. In nucleotides, the CDR3 is TGCAGTGCTAGAGTCAGGGAGGGTGGCTACACCTTC. Amino acids: CSARVREGGYTF.

In its sample, this clonotype was seen many times. The rearrangement links TRBV18 to TRBJ2-1; possible D gene TRBD2, 5 bases. The V end lost 3 bases, the J end lost 9 bases, and 21 bases lay between the germline ends. Germline V gives CDR1 KGHSH, CDR2 LQKENI. CDR3 size: 16 residues. The CDR3 sequence is CASSPLAAAESSEQFF. The CDR3 DNA sequence: TGTGCCAGCTCACCTTTAGCAGCGGCGGAATCCAGTGAGCAGTTCTTC.

Note on this clonotype: A much larger clone differs by one base, so this may be a read error. The chain recombines TRBV5-1 with TRBJ2-2, with a weak D call TRBD2 (6 bases). Germline V lookup: CDR1 SGHRS, CDR2 YFSETQ. The CDR3 has 15 amino acids. In DNA, the CDR3 is TGCGCCAGCAGCCTGGACTATTCGTACACCAGGGAGCTGTTTTTT. Translated: CASSLDYSYTRELFF.

This clonotype was counted at least ten times. The rearrangement links TRBV9 to TRBJ1-6; D possibly corresponds to TRBD1 (5 bases). Germline V lookup: CDR1 SGDLS, CDR2 YYNGEE. This CDR3 is built from 17 residues. V lost 1 base and J 0 bases, leaving 11 bases between the germline ends. The CDR3 DNA reads as TGTGCCAGCAGCGTATCCGGACAAAGCTCCTATAATTCACCCCTCCACTTT. It translates to CASSVSGQSSYNSPLHF.

This clonotype was seen many times. The rearrangement joins TRBV7-8 to TRBJ2-7; D gene ambiguous. Germline CDR1 SGHVS, CDR2 FQNEAQ. This CDR3 has 13 residues. Trimming took 5 bases from V and 7 from J, leaving 15 bases between them. The CDR3 sequence: CASSPWVIAEQYF. CDR3 nucleotides: TGTGCCAGCAGCCCATGGGTGATCGCGGAGCAGTACTTC.

This clonotype was observed many times. As DNA, the CDR3 is TGCAGTGCGATGATTCAAGGGTATGGCTACACCTTC. This translates into CSAMIQGYGYTF. This chain uses TRBV20-1 with TRBJ1-2; no firm D call. There are 12 residues in the CDR3. Germline CDR1 reads DFQATT; CDR2 reads SNEGSKA (reference sequence). Trimming stripped 6 bases from V and 5 bases from J, with 13 bases between.

This clonotype has a count of ten or more. The chain has TRBV27 and TRBJ1-2; 7 bases fit TRBD1. The germline gives CDR1 MNHEY, CDR2 SMNVEV (reference sequence). This CDR3 is 15 amino acids long. V was clipped by 5 bases and J by 3 bases; unmatched bases: 9. The CDR3 reads CASSPRTGAHYGYTF. The CDR3 DNA reads as TGTGCCAGCAGTCCGAGGACAGGAGCCCACTATGGCTACACCTTC.

This clonotype occurred many times. The rearrangement uses TRBV5-1 and TRBJ2-3; D remains unclear. Looked up from germline, CDR1 is SGHRS and CDR2 is YFSETQ. The CDR3 length is 13 residues. V dropped 1 base and J dropped 6 bases, with 9 bases sitting between them. In DNA, the CDR3 is TGCGCCAGCAGCTTGCTGGGAAGGGATACGCAGTATTTT. It codes for CASSLLGRDTQYF.

This clonotype has a count of ten or more. V and J are TRBV7-2 and TRBJ2-1; 7 bases match TRBD1. The trim removed 0 bases at V and 0 bases at J, leaving 8 bases unmatched. Per the germline V gene, CDR1 is SGHTA and CDR2 is FQGNSA. This CDR3 is 18 amino acids long. CDR3 residues: CASSLALGQPSSYNEQFF. In DNA, the CDR3 is TGTGCCAGCAGCTTAGCCCTGGGACAGCCGAGCTCCTACAATGAGCAGTTCTTC.